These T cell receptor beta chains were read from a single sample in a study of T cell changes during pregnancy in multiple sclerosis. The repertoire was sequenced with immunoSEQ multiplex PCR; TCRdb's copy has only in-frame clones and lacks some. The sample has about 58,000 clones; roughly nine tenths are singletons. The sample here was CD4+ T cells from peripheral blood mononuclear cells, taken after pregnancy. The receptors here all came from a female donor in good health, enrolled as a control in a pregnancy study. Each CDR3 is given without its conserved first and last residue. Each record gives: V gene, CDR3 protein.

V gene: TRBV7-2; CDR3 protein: ASSFDRTMNTEAF
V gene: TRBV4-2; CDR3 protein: ASSRQGGYSYNSPLH
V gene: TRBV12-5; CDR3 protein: ASGWGGRGPVNTEAF
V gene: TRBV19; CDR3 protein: ASRAPGRGRNTEAF
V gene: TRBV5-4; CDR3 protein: ASLLDLSTDTQY
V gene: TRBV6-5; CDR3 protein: ATSNRGAEAF
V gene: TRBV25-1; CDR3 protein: ASSLDTGTGNGYT
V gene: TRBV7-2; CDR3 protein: ASSLSSGGSAKNIQY
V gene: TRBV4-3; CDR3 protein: ASSQEGRSNTEAF
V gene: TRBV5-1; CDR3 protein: ASSFGQASSYEQY
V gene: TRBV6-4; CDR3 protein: ASSDGIGGIYGYT
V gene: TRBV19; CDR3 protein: ASGDRGLGYGYT
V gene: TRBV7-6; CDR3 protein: ASSLGPPGQGKTEAF
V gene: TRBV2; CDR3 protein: ASRVDRANTEAF
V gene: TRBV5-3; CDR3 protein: ARSFLPGTESYEQY
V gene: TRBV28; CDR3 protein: ASSPGVGIYT
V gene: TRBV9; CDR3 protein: ASSEVPTLEAAEAF
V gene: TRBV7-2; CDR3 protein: ASSQGQGVDVGETQY
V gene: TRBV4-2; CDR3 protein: ASSQQGLSSYNEQF
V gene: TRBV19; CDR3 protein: ASSTRTGVEKLF
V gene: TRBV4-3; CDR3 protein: ASSQTGTGMIEAF
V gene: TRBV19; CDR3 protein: ASTTTSNEQF
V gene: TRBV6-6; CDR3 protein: ASSQSDRNGEQY
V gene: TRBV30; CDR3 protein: ACTSGGWGEQY
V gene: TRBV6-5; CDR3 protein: ASSHYRGREYEQY
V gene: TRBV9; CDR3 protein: ASSSGQINTGELF